The 12 T cell receptor beta chains below were found in one sample sequenced in a study of blood T cell repertoires in COVID-19. TCRdb's table, derived via immunoSEQ multiplex PCR, lists solely in-frame clones and lacks some. The sample has 250,000 to 350,000 clones, over 75% seen once. What was sequenced was PBMCs or T cells enriched from blood (not recorded which). The receptors come from a woman aged 30 to 39 who had recovered from COVID-19.

The chain couples TRBV28 to TRBJ2-1; tentatively, D is TRBD2 (6 bases). The V end lost 1 base, the J end lost 5 bases, and 30 bases lay between the germline ends. Germline CDR1 reads MDHEN; CDR2 reads SYDVKM. CDR3 length: 21 residues. The CDR3 nucleotides are TGTGCCAGCAGTTTATTAACTTTCGTGGGTAGGCGGGATCGGGCGAACAATGAGCAGTTCTTC. Translated: CASSLLTFVGRRDRANNEQFF.

This chain joins TRBV2 and TRBJ1-5; D gene uncertain. V gave up 2 bases and J gave up 6 bases, with 14 bases separating them. Looked up from germline, CDR1 is SNHLY and CDR2 is FYNNEI. This CDR3 contains 15 residues. The CDR3 protein is CASSESPLGSQPQHF. CDR3 coding DNA: TGTGCCAGCAGTGAAAGCCCCTTAGGGAGTCAGCCCCAGCATTTT.

The chain couples TRBV11-2 to TRBJ1-2; 8 nucleotides line up with TRBD1. The CDR3 is made up of 13 amino acids. CDR1 is SGHAT and CDR2 is FQNNGV in the germline V gene. The ends lost 5 bases at V and 7 bases at J; junction bases unmatched: 6. In nucleotides, the CDR3 is TGTGCCAGCAGCCGAACAGGGGGTGGTGGCTACACCTTC. Translating gives CASSRTGGGGYTF.

The chain joins TRBV30 to TRBJ2-5, with 8 nucleotides matching TRBD1. There are 14 residues in the CDR3. Trimming took 7 bases from V and 5 from J; bases not matched to a gene: 12. CDR1 and CDR2 (germline): GTSNPN, SVGIG (reference sequence). The chain's CDR3 is CASDFAGGAETQYF. The CDR3 DNA sequence: TGTGCCTCGGACTTCGCAGGGGGCGCGGAGACCCAGTACTTC. Supplemented by reference TRBV30 and TRBJ2-5, the full variable domain reads SQTIHQWPATLVQPVGSPLSLECTVEGTSNPNLYWYRQAAGRGLQLLFYSVGIGQISSEVPQNLSASRPQDRQFILSSKKLLLSDSGFYLCASDFAGGAETQYFGPGTRLLVL.

V usage is TRBV28 and J usage is TRBJ1-5, with a weak D call TRBD1 (6 bases). The CDR3 consists of 16 residues. Trimming left V 3 bases short and J 1 base short, with 13 bases between. Germline V gene data show CDR1 as MDHEN and CDR2 as SYDVKM. CDR3: CASSLAGARSNQPQHF. The CDR3 DNA reads TGTGCCAGCAGTTTGGCAGGGGCGAGAAGCAATCAGCCCCAGCATTTT.

This sequence joins TRBV4-2 and TRBJ2-3; D is possibly TRBD1 (6 bases). CDR1 and CDR2 (germline): LGHNA, YNFKEQ. V lost 4 bases to trimming and J lost 5 bases, with 10 bases between them. This CDR3 is 13 amino acids long. The CDR3 region is CASSLEGGDTQYF. The CDR3 bases are TGTGCCAGCAGCCTAGAAGGGGGAGATACGCAGTATTTT.

This clone was observed a few times. V and J are TRBV11-2 and TRBJ1-4; D is unresolved. Germline loops: CDR1 SGHAT, CDR2 FQNNGV. The germline V and J ends were trimmed by 1 base and 8 bases, with 8 bases remaining between them. The CDR3 totals 13 residues. The CDR3: CASSLGEREKLFF. The CDR3 nucleotides read TGTGCCAGCAGCTTAGGCGAGAGGGAAAAACTGTTTTTT. The complete variable domain, with remaining parts taken from reference TRBV11-2 and TRBJ1-4, reads EAGVAQSPRYKIIEKRQSVAFWCNPISGHATLYWYQQILGQGPKLLIQFQNNGVVDDSQLPKDRFSAERLKGVDSTLKIQPAKLEDSAVYLCASSLGEREKLFFGSGTQLSVL.

This clone occurred once. The V and J genes are TRBV2 and TRBJ1-2; D is unclear. V lost 6 bases and J lost 0, with 17 bases in between. The germline V gene encodes CDR1 SNHLY and CDR2 FYNNEI. The CDR3 is made up of 16 amino acids. The CDR3 loop is CASRKGLPEANYGYTF. For the CDR3, the DNA is TGTGCCAGCAGGAAAGGACTCCCCGAGGCTAACTATGGCTACACCTTC.

The J gene is TRBJ2-5, the V gene TRBV28; TRBD2 matches 9 bases. J gave up 2 bases and V 3 bases, and 10 bases lay outside the gene matches. The CDR3 covers 17 residues. Germline V gene data show CDR1 as MDHEN and CDR2 as SYDVKM. The CDR3 DNA follows: TGTGCCAGCAGTTTCCAGCCCCGACTAGCGGAACAAGAGACCCAGTACTTC. It specifies CASSFQPRLAEQETQYF.

The V call is TRBV28, the J call TRBJ1-5; D call uncertain. CDR1 is MDHEN and CDR2 is SYDVKM in the germline V gene. CDR3 size: 14 residues. V was clipped by 6 bases and J by 4 bases, with 13 bases between them. CDR3 amino acids: CASRAYSLNQPQHF. The CDR3 DNA is TGTGCCAGCAGGGCATATAGCCTAAATCAGCCCCAGCATTTT.

The chain carries TRBV7-9 and TRBJ1-2; 9 bases match TRBD1. Germline V lookup: CDR1 SEHNR, CDR2 FQNEAQ (reference sequence). V lost 0 bases, J lost 7 bases, and 9 bases stayed unmatched. The CDR3 spans 16 residues. The CDR3 here is CASSLAASTGGSGYTF. In DNA form, the CDR3 reads TGTGCCAGCAGCTTAGCTGCTTCTACAGGGGGCTCTGGCTACACCTTC.

The chain carries TRBV24-1 and TRBJ2-3, with TRBD2 as a possible D gene (6 bases). Trimming left V 3 bases short and J 4 bases short, with 10 bases between. CDR3 length: 14 amino acids. The germline V gene encodes CDR1 KGHDR and CDR2 SFDVKD. The CDR3 spells CATSDPSAPDTQYF. The CDR3 DNA sequence: TGTGCCACCAGTGATCCTAGCGCCCCAGATACGCAGTATTTT.